Listed here are 8 T cell receptor beta chains from one sample, sequenced in a study of T cell changes during pregnancy in multiple sclerosis. Sequenced by immunoSEQ multiplex PCR; TCRdb stores in-frame clones only, minus some. The sample includes approximately 110,000 clones, roughly 90% seen only once; the top ten take less than 2%. The material sequenced was peripheral blood, taken in the third trimester of pregnancy. The source of these receptors is a female donor with multiple sclerosis, enrolled in a pregnancy study.

This chain links TRBV15 with TRBJ2-4; no definite D call. The CDR3 has 18 residues. Germline V gene sequence: CDR1 LNHNV, CDR2 YYDKDF (reference sequence). Deletions cut 0 bases from V and 0 bases from J, with 15 bases between. As DNA, the CDR3 is TGTGCCACCAGCAGAGATATGGGCCATACCTTAGCCAAAAACATTCAGTACTTC. This encodes CATSRDMGHTLAKNIQYF.

The V gene is TRBV28, the J gene TRBJ2-1; tentatively, D is TRBD1 (6 bases). The germline V and J ends were trimmed by 5 bases and 9 bases, with 23 bases remaining between them. CDR1 is MDHEN and CDR2 is SYDVKM in the germline V gene. There are 16 residues in the CDR3. CDR3 loop: CASSVQGGPGAGEQFF. The CDR3 DNA follows: TGTGCCAGCAGTGTACAGGGTGGTCCTGGGGCCGGTGAGCAGTTCTTC.

The rearrangement links TRBV5-4 to TRBJ2-1; D unresolved. Trimming removed 0 bases at V and 5 bases at J, with 6 bases between. The CDR3 totals 13 residues. CDR1 and CDR2 (germline): SGHNT, YYREEE (reference sequence). The CDR3 spells CASSLEQNNEQFF. In nucleotides, the CDR3 is TGTGCCAGCAGCTTGGAACAAAACAATGAGCAGTTCTTC.

This chain joins TRBV5-4 and TRBJ1-2; TRBD1 might be the D (5 bases). CDR3 length: 14 residues. Trimming cost V 4 bases and J 10 bases, with 20 bases left between them. From germline, CDR1 is SGHNT and CDR2 YYREEE (reference sequence). CDR3 DNA sequence: TGTGCCAGCAGCACAGATCCCGGCACAGGAGACTACACCTTC. This codes for CASSTDPGTGDYTF.

The genes are TRBV6-1 and TRBJ1-2, with 7 bases aligning to TRBD1. The CDR3 spans 15 residues. Germline trimming cut 11 bases from V and 3 bases from J; bases unmatched to any gene: 15. Germline lookup yields CDR1 MNHNS and CDR2 SASEGT. Written as DNA, the CDR3 is TGTGCCCTTACGAGAGGGGGCGCGGAAGACTATGGCTACACCTTC. It encodes CALTRGGAEDYGYTF.

The J gene is TRBJ2-3, the V gene TRBV11-1; 8 bases fit TRBD1. Germline CDR1 and CDR2: SGHAT and FQDESV (reference sequence). V shed 1 base, J shed 0 bases, and the junction held 3 bases outside the gene matches. The CDR3 loop spans 16 amino acids. The CDR3 DNA reads as TGTGCCAGCAGCTTAGGTACAGGGGGTAGCACAGATACGCAGTATTTT. It encodes CASSLGTGGSTDTQYF.

The V call is TRBV29-1, the J call TRBJ2-1; D is perhaps TRBD2 (5 bases). The CDR3 consists of 16 residues. Germline CDR1 and CDR2: SQVTM and ANQGSEA. Trimming took off 1 base at V and 0 bases at J, with 13 bases between the two ends. The DNA for the CDR3 is TGCAGCGTTGAAGCCCTGAGCGGACTCTCCTACAATGAGCAGTTCTTC. Residues: CSVEALSGLSYNEQFF.

The chain couples TRBV11-3 to TRBJ2-7, with D uncertain. Germline CDR1 SGHNT, CDR2 YENEEA. The CDR3 consists of 14 residues. Trimming removed 1 base from V and 0 bases from J, with 7 bases in between. The CDR3 reads CASSLGGISYEQYF. The CDR3 DNA follows: TGTGCCAGCAGCTTAGGAGGAATCTCCTACGAGCAGTACTTC. Filled out from reference TRBV11-3 and TRBJ2-7, the complete variable domain reads EAGVVQSPRYKIIEKKQPVAFWCNPISGHNTLYWYLQNLGQGPELLIRYENEEAVDDSQLPKDRFSAERLKGVDSTLKIQPAELGDSAVYLCASSLGGISYEQYFGPGTRLTVT.